This T cell receptor (beta chain) came from a study of lymphopenia after photon versus proton radiotherapy. General study results and limits: Oligoclonal CD8+ Temra expansion after nadir drove photon patients' diversity drop.

V gave up 8 bases and J gave up 4 bases; unmatched junction bases: 5. Germline loops: CDR1 LNHDA, CDR2 SQIVND (reference sequence). The CDR3 sequence is 13 residues long. Sequencing used immunoSEQ multiplex PCR; TCRdb keeps in-frame clones, though not all of them. The table includes 150,000 or so clones, more than 85% detected once. This clone was seen just once. Antigen unknown. This chain connects TRBV19 to TRBJ2-7, with TRBD1 identical over 10 bases. Sequenced here: peripheral blood, sampled from a patient treated with photon-based radiotherapy. The receptor's source is a man aged 50 or older with gastric cancer. Written as DNA, the CDR3 is TGTGCCAGTCCTCCGGGACAGGGGTACGAGCAGTACTTC. It is translated as CASPPGQGYEQYF.